The subject of this entry is one TCR beta chain. This sample is part of a study of blood T cell repertoires in COVID-19. Study-level information: Material from acute and convalescent COVID-19 was sourced from the United States, Italy and Spain. From T cells, B-cell-depleted T cells, or PBMCs came the material, which was cDNA or gDNA.

The V gene's germline CDR1 is LGHDT and CDR2 YNNKEL (reference sequence). V was cut by 2 bases and J by 0 bases, with 14 bases left in between. The CDR3 covers 17 residues. Methods used by the authors: Estimates of nucleated cell counts were drawn from the amplification of reference gene primers. The repertoire was sequenced with immunoSEQ multiplex PCR; TCRdb's copy has only in-frame clones and lacks some. D and trimming come from the DNA, and the V and J calls and clone size come from that table. The sample includes approximately 80,000 clones, 70% to 80% of them seen just once. This chain connects TRBV3-1 (or the pseudogene TRBV3-2) to TRBJ2-1, with D possibly TRBD1 on 6 matching bases. The clonotype originates from a man aged 50 to 60 with active or convalescent COVID-19. Sequencing used peripheral blood. The CDR3 sequence: CASSQFGQGSSYNEQFF. The CDR3 nucleotides read TGTGCCAGCAGCCAATTCGGGCAGGGGAGCTCCTACAATGAGCAGTTCTTC.